This record covers a single T cell receptor (beta chain). Antigen specificity is unknown. This specimen belongs to a study of siplizumab effects on memory and regulatory T cells. The study's findings and limits: Few alloreactive clones mapped to unstimulated subsets. Roughly 80-96% of proliferating CD4+ or CD8+ clones lacked a naive or memory phenotype that could be assigned. Researchers did not confirm the suppressive function of proliferating Tregs from siplizumab cultures.

Per individual sample, 80,000 to 100,000 TCR templates were assayed. Using immunoSEQ multiplex PCR, the repertoire was profiled, and TCRdb retains in-frame clones only, with some absent. The sample lists tens of thousands of clones, roughly 93% seen once, with roughly 5.2% in the top ten. The clonotype comes from a human donor in good health. The sequenced material came from CD8+ T cells sorted from blood.

CDR3 nucleotide sequence: TGTGCCAGCAGCTTAGGCGATCCGATTGAAGCTTTCTTT. It encodes CASSLGDPIEAFF. The chain recombines TRBV11-2 with TRBJ1-1; D gene ambiguous. Looked up from germline, CDR1 is SGHAT and CDR2 is FQNNGV. The CDR3 is made up of 13 amino acids. V lost 1 base and J 7 bases, leaving 10 bases between the germline ends.